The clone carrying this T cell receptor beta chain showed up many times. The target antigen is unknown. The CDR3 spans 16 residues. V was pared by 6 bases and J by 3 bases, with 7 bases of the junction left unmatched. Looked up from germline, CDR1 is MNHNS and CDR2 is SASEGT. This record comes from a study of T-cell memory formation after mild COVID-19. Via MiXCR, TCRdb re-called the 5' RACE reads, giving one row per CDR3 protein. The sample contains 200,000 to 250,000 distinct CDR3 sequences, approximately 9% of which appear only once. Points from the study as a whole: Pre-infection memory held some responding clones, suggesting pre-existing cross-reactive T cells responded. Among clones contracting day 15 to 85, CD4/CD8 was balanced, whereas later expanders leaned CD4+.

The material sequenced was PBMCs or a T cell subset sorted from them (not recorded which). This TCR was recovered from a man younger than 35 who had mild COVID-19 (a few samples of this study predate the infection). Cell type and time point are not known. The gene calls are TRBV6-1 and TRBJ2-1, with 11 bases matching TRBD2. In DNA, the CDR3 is TGTGCCAGCAGGGGACTGACTAGCGGGGACTACAATGAGCAGTTCTTC. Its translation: CASRGLTSGDYNEQFF.